This TCR beta chain was profiled in a study of cytomegalovirus exposure and HLA in healthy donors. Study-level results: There were some V segments, including TRBV6-2 and TRBV6-3, excluded as indistinguishable. What a later analysis reportedly showed was that an Asian-associated ancestry cluster had fewer N-insertions than the roughly 720-donor mean. The study flagged about 150 TCR beta chains as cytomegalovirus-associated. With later analysis, a missense DCLRE1C variant became linked to TCR beta V- and J-gene trimming.

This clone was found a few times. The antigen is undetermined. PCR primers comprised 60 Vbeta and 13 Jbeta primers. Produced via immunoSEQ multiplex PCR; TCRdb's table is partial and in-frame only. This table has 150,000 to 200,000 clones, over 60% appearing once. The CDR3 totals 15 residues. In germline, CDR1 is SGHRS, CDR2 YFSETQ. V gave up 4 bases and J gave up 0 bases, with 12 bases separating them. Sequencing used PBMCs. This chain joins TRBV5-1 and TRBJ2-3, with D possibly matching TRBD1 (6 bases). The receptor comes from a woman aged 40 to 49 in good health and CMV-seronegative. The CDR3 sequence is CASSMDRPSTDTQYF. The DNA for the CDR3 is TGCGCCAGCAGCATGGACAGACCTAGCACAGATACGCAGTATTTT.